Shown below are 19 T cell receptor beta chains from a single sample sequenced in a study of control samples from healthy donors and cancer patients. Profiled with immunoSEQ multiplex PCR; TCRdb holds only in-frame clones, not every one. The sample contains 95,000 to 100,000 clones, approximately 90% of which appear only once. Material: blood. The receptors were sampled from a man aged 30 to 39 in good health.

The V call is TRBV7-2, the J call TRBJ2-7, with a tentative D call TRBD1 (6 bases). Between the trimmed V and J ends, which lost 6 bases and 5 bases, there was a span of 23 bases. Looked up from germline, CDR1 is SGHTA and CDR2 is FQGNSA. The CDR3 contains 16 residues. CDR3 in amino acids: CASRKLITSGEDEQYF. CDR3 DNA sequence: TGTGCCAGCAGGAAACTCATTACTTCAGGGGAAGACGAGCAGTACTTC.

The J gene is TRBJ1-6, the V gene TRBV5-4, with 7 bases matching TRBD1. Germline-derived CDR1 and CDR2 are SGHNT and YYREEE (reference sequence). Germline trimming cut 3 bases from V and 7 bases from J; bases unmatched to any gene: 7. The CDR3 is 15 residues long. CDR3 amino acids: CASSSAWDRNSPLHF. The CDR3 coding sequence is TGTGCCAGCAGCTCCGCCTGGGACAGAAATTCACCCCTCCACTTT.

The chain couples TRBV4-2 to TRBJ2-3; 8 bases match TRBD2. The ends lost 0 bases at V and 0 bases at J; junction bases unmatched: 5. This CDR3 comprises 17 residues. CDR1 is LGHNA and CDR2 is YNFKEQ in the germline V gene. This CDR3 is CASSQDMIAGSTDTQYF. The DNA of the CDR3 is TGTGCCAGCAGCCAAGACATGATAGCGGGGAGCACAGATACGCAGTATTTT.

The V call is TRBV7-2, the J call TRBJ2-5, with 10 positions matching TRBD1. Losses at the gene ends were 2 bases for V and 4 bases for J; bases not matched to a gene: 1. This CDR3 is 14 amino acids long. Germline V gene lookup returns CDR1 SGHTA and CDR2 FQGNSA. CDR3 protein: CASSLRTGGETQYF. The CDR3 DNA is TGTGCCAGCAGCTTAAGGACAGGGGGAGAGACCCAGTACTTC.

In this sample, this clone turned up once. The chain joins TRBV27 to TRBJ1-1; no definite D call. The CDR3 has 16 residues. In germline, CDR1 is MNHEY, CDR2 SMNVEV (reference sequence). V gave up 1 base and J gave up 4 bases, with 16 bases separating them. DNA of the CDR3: TGTGCCAGCAGTTTATATCGGACTGGTGGTGGCACTGAAGCTTTCTTT. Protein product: CASSLYRTGGGTEAFF.

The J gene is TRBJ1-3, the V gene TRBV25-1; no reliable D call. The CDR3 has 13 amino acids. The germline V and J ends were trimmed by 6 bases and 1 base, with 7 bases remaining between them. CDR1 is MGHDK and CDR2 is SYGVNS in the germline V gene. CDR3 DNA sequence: TGTGCCAGCAGGCTGGGTTCTGGAAACACCATATATTTT. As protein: CASRLGSGNTIYF.

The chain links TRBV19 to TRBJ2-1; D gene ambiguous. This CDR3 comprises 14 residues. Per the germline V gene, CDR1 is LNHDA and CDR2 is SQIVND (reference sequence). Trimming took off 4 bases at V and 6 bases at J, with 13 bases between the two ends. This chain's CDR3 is CASSREPELNEQFF. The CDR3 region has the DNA TGTGCCAGTAGTAGAGAGCCAGAACTCAATGAGCAGTTCTTC.

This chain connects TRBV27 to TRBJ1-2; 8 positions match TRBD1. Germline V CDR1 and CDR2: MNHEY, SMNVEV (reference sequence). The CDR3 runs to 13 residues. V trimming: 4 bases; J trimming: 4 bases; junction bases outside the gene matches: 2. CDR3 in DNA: TGTGCCAGCAGTTCAGGGGGCGCCTATGGCTACACCTTC. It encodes CASSSGGAYGYTF.

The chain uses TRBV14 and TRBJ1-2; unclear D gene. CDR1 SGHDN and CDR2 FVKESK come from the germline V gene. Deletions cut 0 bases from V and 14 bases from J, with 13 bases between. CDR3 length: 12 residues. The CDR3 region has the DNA TGTGCCAGCAGCCAAGATTCGCGGCAGAATACCTTC. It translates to CASSQDSRQNTF.

Here the CDR3 reads CASSQDRDNEQFF. CDR3 coding DNA: TGTGCCAGCAGCCAAGATCGGGACAATGAGCAGTTCTTC. This sequence joins TRBV3-1 (or the pseudogene TRBV3-2) and TRBJ2-1; D unresolved. This CDR3 contains 13 residues. CDR1 is LGHDT and CDR2 is YNNKEL in the germline V gene (reference sequence). The ends were cut back, 0 bases at V and 5 bases at J, with 5 bases in the middle.

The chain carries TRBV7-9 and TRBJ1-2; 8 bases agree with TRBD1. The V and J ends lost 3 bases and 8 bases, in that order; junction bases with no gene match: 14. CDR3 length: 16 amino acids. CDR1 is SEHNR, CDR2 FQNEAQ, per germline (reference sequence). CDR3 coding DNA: TGTGCCAGCAGCTTGACAGGGGCCCCCTTGGGGGGGGGCTACACCTTC. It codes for CASSLTGAPLGGGYTF.

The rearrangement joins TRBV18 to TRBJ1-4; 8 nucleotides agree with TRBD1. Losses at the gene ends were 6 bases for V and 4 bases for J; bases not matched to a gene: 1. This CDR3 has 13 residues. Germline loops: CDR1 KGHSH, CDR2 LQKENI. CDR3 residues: CASSGQGNEKLFF. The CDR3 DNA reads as TGTGCCAGCTCTGGACAGGGTAATGAAAAACTGTTTTTT.

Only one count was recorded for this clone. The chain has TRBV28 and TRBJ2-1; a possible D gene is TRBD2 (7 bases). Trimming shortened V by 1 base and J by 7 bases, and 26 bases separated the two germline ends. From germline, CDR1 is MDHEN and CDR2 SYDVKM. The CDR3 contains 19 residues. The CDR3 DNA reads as TGTGCCAGCAGTTTATCGGGGGGTGGCTGGGGGCGCGCCCCAAATGAGCAGTTCTTC. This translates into CASSLSGGGWGRAPNEQFF.

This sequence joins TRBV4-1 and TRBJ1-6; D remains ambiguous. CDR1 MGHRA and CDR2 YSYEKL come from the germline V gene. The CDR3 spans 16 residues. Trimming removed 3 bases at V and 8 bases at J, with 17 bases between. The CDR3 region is CASSQGITEDYSPLHF. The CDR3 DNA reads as TGCGCCAGCAGCCAGGGAATCACAGAGGATTATTCACCCCTCCACTTT.

CDR3 protein: CASSPGRTNTEAFF. DNA for the CDR3: TGTGCCAGCAGTCCAGGGCGAACGAACACTGAAGCTTTCTTT. The gene calls are TRBV7-9 and TRBJ1-1, with D maybe TRBD1 (5 bases). Trimming took off 6 bases at V and 1 base at J, with 12 bases between the two ends. The CDR3 is 14 residues long. The germline V gene encodes CDR1 SEHNR and CDR2 FQNEAQ (reference sequence). The variable domain in full, completed from reference TRBV7-9 and TRBJ1-1, reads DTGVSQNPRHKITKRGQNVTFRCDPISEHNRLYWYRQTLGQGPEFLTYFQNEAQLEKSRLLSDRFSAERPKGSFSTLEIQRTEQGDSAMYLCASSPGRTNTEAFFGQGTRLTVV.

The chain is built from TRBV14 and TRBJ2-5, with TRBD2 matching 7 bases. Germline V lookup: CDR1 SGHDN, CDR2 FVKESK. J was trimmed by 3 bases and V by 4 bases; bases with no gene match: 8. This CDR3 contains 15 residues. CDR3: CASSPLYSGEETQYF. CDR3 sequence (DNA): TGTGCCAGCAGCCCCCTTTACAGCGGGGAAGAGACCCAGTACTTC.

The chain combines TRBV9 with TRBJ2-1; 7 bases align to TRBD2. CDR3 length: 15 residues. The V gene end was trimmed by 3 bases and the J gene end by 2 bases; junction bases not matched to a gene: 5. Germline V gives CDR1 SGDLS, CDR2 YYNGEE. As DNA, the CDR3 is TGTGCCAGCAGCGAGGCTAGCGGTCCCTACAATGAGCAGTTCTTC. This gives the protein CASSEASGPYNEQFF.

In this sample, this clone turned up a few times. The CDR3 here is CASSDTGGTDTQYF. The CDR3 DNA is TGTGCCAGCAGTGACACAGGGGGCACAGATACGCAGTATTTT. This chain links TRBV6-4 with TRBJ2-3; 7 positions match TRBD1. The CDR3 length is 14 residues. V trimming: 2 bases; J trimming: 1 base; junction bases outside the gene matches: 0. Germline V gene data show CDR1 as MRHNA and CDR2 as SNTAGT.

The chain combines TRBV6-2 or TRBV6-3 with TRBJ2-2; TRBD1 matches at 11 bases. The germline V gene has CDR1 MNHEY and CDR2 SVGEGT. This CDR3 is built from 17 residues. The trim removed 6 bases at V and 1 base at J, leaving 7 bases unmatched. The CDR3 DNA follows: TGTGCCAGCAGCCCTCACGGGACAGGGGGGAACACCGGGGAGCTGTTTTTT. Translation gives CASSPHGTGGNTGELFF.